This entry lists 24 T cell receptor beta chains sequenced from one sample in a study of cytomegalovirus exposure and HLA in healthy donors (dated by TCRdb to the late 2010s). Preparation of the library involved the immunoSEQ multiplex PCR assay. A mixture of 60 forward primers for TCR Vbeta segments and 13 reverse primers for TCR Jbeta segments was used in the multiplex PCR. TCRdb took over this immuneACCESS table, retaining in-frame rearrangements with V and J assigned. Such tables are incomplete; in checked studies, under half of the missing clones stem from an unresolved V gene, and the remainder is unexplained. For this sample the table gives fewer than 350,000 clones, of which around 90% were detected only once. Together, the top ten hold less than 2.5% of the sample. Sequenced input: PBMCs. The receptors originated from a woman aged 18-29 years in good health and CMV-seronegative.

The chain combines TRBV19 with TRBJ2-7; 10 nucleotides agree with TRBD1. This CDR3 spans 14 amino acids. J was trimmed by 3 bases and V by 6 bases; bases with no gene match: 5. Germline CDR1 LNHDA, CDR2 SQIVND (reference sequence). This chain's CDR3 is CASRIGTGDYEQYF. CDR3 sequence (DNA): TGTGCCAGTAGAATTGGGACAGGGGACTACGAGCAGTACTTC.

The V call is TRBV6-6, the J call TRBJ1-1; 7 nucleotides match TRBD1. The trim removed 6 bases at V and 1 base at J, leaving 2 bases unmatched. CDR1 is MNHNY, CDR2 SVGAGI, per germline (reference sequence). CDR3 length: 13 amino acids. The CDR3 reads CASRWDRNTEAFF. CDR3 nucleotides: TGTGCCAGCAGATGGGACAGGAACACTGAAGCTTTCTTT.

The V gene is TRBV7-8, the J gene TRBJ1-4; D is perhaps TRBD1 (5 bases). V dropped 6 bases and J dropped 0 bases, with 11 bases sitting between them. CDR1 is SGHVS and CDR2 is FQNEAQ in the germline V gene. This CDR3 has 15 amino acids. CDR3 residues: CASRLRQSTNEKLFF. The CDR3 DNA reads TGTGCCAGCAGACTGCGACAGTCAACTAATGAAAAACTGTTTTTT.

The chain is built from TRBV7-3 and TRBJ2-1, with D possibly TRBD1 on 6 matching bases. The V end was cut by 0 bases, the J end by 8 bases, with 11 bases between. This CDR3 contains 14 residues. The V gene's germline CDR1 is SGHTA and CDR2 FQGTGA. CDR3 loop: CASSLTTGKDEQFF. CDR3 in DNA: TGTGCCAGCAGCTTAACCACAGGGAAGGATGAGCAGTTCTTC.

The rearrangement joins TRBV2 to TRBJ1-2; TRBD1 aligns across 10 bases. V gave up 11 bases and J gave up 4 bases; unmatched junction bases: 10. The CDR3 runs to 14 residues. Germline lookup yields CDR1 SNHLY and CDR2 FYNNEI. This CDR3 is CARLEGQGSYGYTF. The CDR3 DNA reads as TGTGCCCGCTTGGAGGGACAGGGGAGCTATGGCTACACCTTC.

This clone has a single count. V is TRBV5-1 and J is TRBJ2-3, with 8 nucleotides matching TRBD2. Germline V gene sequence: CDR1 SGHRS, CDR2 YFSETQ. CDR3 size: 17 residues. With 3 bases clipped from V and 4 bases from J, the junction kept 13 bases outside the gene matches. CDR3 sequence: CASSSTGGHLGPDTQYF. As DNA, the CDR3 is TGCGCCAGCAGCTCGACGGGGGGGCACCTCGGGCCAGATACGCAGTATTTT.

V and J are TRBV9 and TRBJ2-1; TRBD2 agrees at 7 bases. V gave up 7 bases and J gave up 8 bases; unmatched junction bases: 18. CDR1 is SGDLS and CDR2 is YYNGEE in the germline V gene. This CDR3 has 16 residues. CDR3 residues: CASGRVDGFSSDEQFF. The DNA for the CDR3 is TGTGCCAGCGGGAGGGTCGACGGGTTTTCTTCGGATGAGCAGTTCTTC.

The rearrangement uses TRBV11-2 and TRBJ1-3; no clear D. In germline, CDR1 is SGHAT, CDR2 FQNNGV. The germline V and J ends were trimmed by 2 bases and 4 bases, with 9 bases remaining between them. There are 14 residues in the CDR3. The chain's CDR3 is CASSLTIVGNTIYF. CDR3 coding DNA: TGTGCCAGCAGCTTAACGATAGTGGGAAACACCATATATTTT. Using reference TRBV11-2 and TRBJ1-3 for the parts outside the CDR3, the full variable domain is EAGVAQSPRYKIIEKRQSVAFWCNPISGHATLYWYQQILGQGPKLLIQFQNNGVVDDSQLPKDRFSAERLKGVDSTLKIQPAKLEDSAVYLCASSLTIVGNTIYFGEGSWLTVV.

The chain employs TRBV19 and TRBJ2-1; 7 nucleotides line up with TRBD2. V lost 9 bases and J lost 8; bases outside the gene matches: 19. Germline CDR1 LNHDA, CDR2 SQIVND (reference sequence). The CDR3 has 16 residues. The CDR3, as DNA: TGTGCCAGGGTGATTCGCAGCGGGGACTCGTGCGATGAGCAGTTCTTC. As protein: CARVIRSGDSCDEQFF.

This sequence joins TRBV5-1 and TRBJ2-7; the match to TRBD2 covers 11 bases. From germline, CDR1 is SGHRS and CDR2 YFSETQ. The V segment lost 1 base and the J segment 4 bases; nucleotides outside the gene matches: 4. The CDR3 extends over 15 amino acids. The CDR3 DNA reads as TGCGCCAGCAGCTTGAGTAGCGGGGGGGCTTACGAGCAGTACTTC. Protein sequence: CASSLSSGGAYEQYF.

This chain joins TRBV28 and TRBJ1-1, with 7 positions matching TRBD1. The trim removed 2 bases at V and 8 bases at J, leaving 8 bases unmatched. Germline CDR1 and CDR2: MDHEN and SYDVKM. The CDR3 length is 14 residues. CDR3 sequence reads: CASSLGGGGLEAFF. CDR3 sequence (DNA): TGTGCCAGCAGTTTAGGAGGGGGCGGGTTGGAAGCTTTCTTT.

The chain carries TRBV9 and TRBJ2-2; D gene ambiguous. The CDR3 has 15 residues. V shed 0 bases and J shed 4 bases, with 10 bases lying between them. The germline V gene has CDR1 SGDLS and CDR2 YYNGEE. The CDR3 sequence is CASSVGADFTGELFF. The DNA for the CDR3 is TGTGCCAGCAGCGTAGGGGCTGATTTCACCGGGGAGCTGTTTTTT. The full variable domain, with the rest looked up from reference TRBV9 and TRBJ2-2, is DSGVTQTPKHLITATGQRVTLRCSPRSGDLSVYWYQQSLDQGLQFLIQYYNGEERAKGNILERFSAQQFPDLHSELNLSSLELGDSALYFCASSVGADFTGELFFGEGSRLTVL.

This sequence joins TRBV6-5 and TRBJ1-1; D is undetermined. The V and J ends lost 2 bases and 0 bases respectively, with 10 bases between them. Germline CDR1 MNHEY, CDR2 SVGAGI. The CDR3 is 15 amino acids. The CDR3 loop reads CASSYGRNMNTEAFF. In DNA, the CDR3 is TGTGCCAGCAGTTACGGCAGGAACATGAACACTGAAGCTTTCTTT.

Only one count was recorded for this clone. CDR3 bases: TGTGCCAGCAGCTTCGACGGGGGTAAATACAATGAGCAGTTCTTC. Translating it yields CASSFDGGKYNEQFF. J is TRBJ2-1 and V is TRBV14; possibly TRBD2 for D (6 bases). Trimming cost V 5 bases and J 4 bases, with 15 bases left between them. There are 15 residues in the CDR3. Looked up from germline, CDR1 is SGHDN and CDR2 is FVKESK.

V and J are TRBV2 and TRBJ1-2; 9 nucleotides agree with TRBD1. V dropped 7 bases and J dropped 0; count of bases not matched to a gene: 9. From germline, CDR1 is SNHLY and CDR2 FYNNEI. The CDR3 has 16 residues. In nucleotides, the CDR3 is TGTGCCAGCACTTGGGACAGGGCCCAGGCTAACTATGGCTACACCTTC. Translated: CASTWDRAQANYGYTF. The full variable domain, with the rest looked up from reference TRBV2 and TRBJ1-2, is EPEVTQTPSHQVTQMGQEVILRCVPISNHLYFYWYRQILGQKVEFLVSFYNNEISEKSEIFDDQFSVERPDGSNFTLKIRSTKLEDSAMYFCASTWDRAQANYGYTFGSGTRLTVV.

This chain links TRBV30 with TRBJ1-1; TRBD1 is a possible D gene (6 bases). CDR3 size: 15 residues. Trimming took off 1 base at V and 1 base at J, with 13 bases between the two ends. In germline, CDR1 is GTSNPN, CDR2 SVGIG (reference sequence). The DNA for the CDR3 is TGTGCCTGGAGTGACCTAGTGACAGGGAACACTGAAGCTTTCTTT. Encoded protein: CAWSDLVTGNTEAFF.

This sequence joins TRBV5-1 and TRBJ2-3; 7 nucleotides agree with TRBD2. This CDR3 spans 13 amino acids. Trimming took 0 bases from V and 14 from J; bases not matched to a gene: 9. Germline V CDR1 and CDR2: SGHRS, YFSETQ. CDR3 sequence: CASSLGSGADGYF. CDR3 in DNA: TGCGCCAGCAGCTTGGGAAGCGGGGCGGATGGGTATTTT. Complete variable domain (other parts from reference TRBV5-1 and TRBJ2-3): KAGVTQTPRYLIKTRGQQVTLSCSPISGHRSVSWYQQTPGQGLQFLFEYFSETQRNKGNFPGRFSGRQFSNSRSEMNVSTLELGDSALYLCASSLGSGADGYFGPGTRLTVL.

This chain uses TRBV27 with TRBJ1-2; D is perhaps TRBD1 (6 bases). V was cut by 5 bases and J by 6 bases, with 13 bases left in between. Germline CDR1 is MNHEY and CDR2 is SMNVEV (reference sequence). The CDR3 has 13 residues. The CDR3, as DNA: TGTGCCAGCAGTCAAATTAACAGGGATGGCTACACCTTC. It encodes CASSQINRDGYTF.

The rearrangement uses TRBV2 and TRBJ1-1; D may be TRBD1 (6 bases). V was shortened by 3 bases and J by 0 bases, with 17 bases between the two germline ends. The CDR3 length is 17 residues. Per germline, CDR1 SNHLY and CDR2 FYNNEI. Written as DNA, the CDR3 is TGTGCCAGCAGTGATCCAGGGGTGGGCCGCCTGAACACTGAAGCTTTCTTT. Its protein is CASSDPGVGRLNTEAFF.

This chain joins TRBV6-1 and TRBJ1-3; D is undetermined. CDR3 length equals 13 residues. Trimming shortened V by 2 bases and J by 7 bases, and 9 bases separated the two germline ends. Looked up from germline, CDR1 is MNHNS and CDR2 is SASEGT. The CDR3 sequence is CASSESGVNTIYF. The DNA of the CDR3 is TGTGCCAGCAGTGAATCCGGGGTGAACACCATATATTTT.

The gene calls are TRBV4-1 and TRBJ1-2; 7 bases align to TRBD1. J gave up 2 bases and V 3 bases, and 6 bases lay outside the gene matches. CDR3 size: 15 residues. Per germline, CDR1 MGHRA and CDR2 YSYEKL. CDR3 bases: TGCGCCAGCAGCCAGGCCCGGGACAGCAACTATGGCTACACCTTC. Protein sequence: CASSQARDSNYGYTF.

A single count supports this clone. The CDR3 DNA reads as TGTGCCAGCATATTCGGGGGACCCACTGAAGCTTTCTTT. Translated, it gives CASIFGGPTEAFF. V is TRBV2 and J is TRBJ1-1; a weak D match, TRBD1 (5 bases). The germline CDR1 and CDR2 sequences are SNHLY and FYNNEI. The CDR3 runs 13 residues. V shed 7 bases and J shed 4 bases, with 13 bases lying between them.

The chain carries TRBV5-1 and TRBJ2-1, with TRBD2 matching 14 bases. The CDR3 spans 15 residues. Germline V CDR1 and CDR2: SGHRS, YFSETQ. J gave up 8 bases and V 4 bases, and 5 bases lay outside the gene matches. The CDR3 DNA is TGCGCCAGCAGCGTCGGACTAGCGGGGGGCGATGAGCAGTTCTTC. It encodes CASSVGLAGGDEQFF.

J is TRBJ1-2 and V is TRBV9, with D possibly TRBD1 on 5 matching bases. The CDR3 totals 15 residues. Trimming took off 2 bases at V and 0 bases at J, with 11 bases between the two ends. Germline loops: CDR1 SGDLS, CDR2 YYNGEE. The CDR3 nucleotides are TGTGCCAGCAGCGTGGTGTCAGGGACTAACTATGGCTACACCTTC. Translated: CASSVVSGTNYGYTF.